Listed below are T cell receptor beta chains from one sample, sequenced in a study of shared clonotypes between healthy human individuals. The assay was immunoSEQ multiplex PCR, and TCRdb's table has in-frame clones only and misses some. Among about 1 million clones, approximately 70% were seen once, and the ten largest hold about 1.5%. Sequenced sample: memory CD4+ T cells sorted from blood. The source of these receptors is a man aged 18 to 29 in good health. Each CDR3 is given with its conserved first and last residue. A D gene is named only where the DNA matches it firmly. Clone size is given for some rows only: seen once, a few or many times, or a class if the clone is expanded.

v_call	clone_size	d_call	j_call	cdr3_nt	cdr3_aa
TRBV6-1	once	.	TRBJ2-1	TGTGCCAGCAGTGAAACCGGGAGAGTCGGCGATGAGCAGTTCTTC	CASSETGRVGDEQFF
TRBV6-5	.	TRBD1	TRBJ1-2	TGTGCCAGCAGTTACTTAGACAGGGGGCAATATGGCTACACCTTC	CASSYLDRGQYGYTF
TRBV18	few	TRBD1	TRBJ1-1	TGTGCCAGCTCACTGGACAGGGGGCAGGCTGAAGCTTTCTTT	CASSLDRGQAEAFF
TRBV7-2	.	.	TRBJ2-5	TGTGCCAGCAGCTTAGCTTATGGAGGGGGGGAGACCCAGTACTTC	CASSLAYGGGETQYF
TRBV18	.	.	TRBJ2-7	TGTGCCAGCTCCCTTGGGGGCGCCTCCTACGAGCAGTACTTC	CASSLGGASYEQYF
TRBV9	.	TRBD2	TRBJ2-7	TGTGCCAGCAACGTAGCGGGGGGCACCTACGAGCAGTACTTC	CASNVAGGTYEQYF
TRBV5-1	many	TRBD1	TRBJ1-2	TGCGCCAGCAGCCAGGGGGTCTATGGCTACACCTTC	CASSQGVYGYTF
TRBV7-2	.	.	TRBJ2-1	TGTGCCAGCAGCTTCCGTGGGAGCTCATACAATGAGCAGTTCTTC	CASSFRGSSYNEQFF
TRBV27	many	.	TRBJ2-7	TGTGCCAGCAGTTTATCGCGACAGGCAAACCACGAGCAGTACTTC	CASSLSRQANHEQYF
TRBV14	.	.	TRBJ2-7	TGTGCCAGCGGTTACGTGGGGGAGCAGTACTTC	CASGYVGEQYF